This TCR beta chain was sequenced during a study of identical twins. Findings and limits, study-wide: Beta out-of-frame twin sharing showed a weaker excess. Memory repertoires lacked the insertion deficit that abundant cord blood beta clonotypes showed.

TCRdb reanalysed the 5' RACE reads using MiXCR and keeps one entry per CDR3 protein. The sample carries more than 1.5 million distinct CDR3 sequences, less than 35% recorded once. The ends lost 0 bases at V and 7 bases at J; junction bases unmatched: 13. The CDR3 spans 16 residues. The germline V gene has CDR1 DFQATT and CDR2 SNEGSKA (reference sequence). Notes on this clonotype: Its antigen is not identified.

The sequenced material came from cord blood. The chain has TRBV20-1 and TRBJ1-2; 8 bases agree with TRBD1. This TCR came from a newborn girl in good health. In DNA form, the CDR3 reads TGCAGTGCTAGAGATTTACCCCACAGGGGGGTTGGTGGCTACACCTTC. It codes for CSARDLPHRGVGGYTF.